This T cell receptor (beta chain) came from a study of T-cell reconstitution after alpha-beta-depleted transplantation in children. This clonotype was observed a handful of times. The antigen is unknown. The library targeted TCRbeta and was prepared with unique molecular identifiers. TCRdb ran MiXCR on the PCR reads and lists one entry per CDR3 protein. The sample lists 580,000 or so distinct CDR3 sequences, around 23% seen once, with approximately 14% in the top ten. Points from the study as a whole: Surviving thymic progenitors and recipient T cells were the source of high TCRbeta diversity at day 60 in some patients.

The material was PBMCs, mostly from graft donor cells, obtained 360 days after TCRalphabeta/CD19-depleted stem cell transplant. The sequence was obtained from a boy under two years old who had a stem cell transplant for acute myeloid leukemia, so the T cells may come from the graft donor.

CDR3 nucleotide sequence: TGTGCCAGCAGCCAAGATGCGGAGGGACTAGCGGGGGGACAAGAGACCCAGTACTTC. This encodes CASSQDAEGLAGGQETQYF. This chain connects TRBV4-2 to TRBJ2-5, with 15 bases aligning to TRBD2. The J segment lost 2 bases and the V segment lost 0 bases, leaving 7 bases of the junction unmatched. The length of the CDR3 is 19 residues. Germline assignment: CDR1 LGHNA and CDR2 YNFKEQ.